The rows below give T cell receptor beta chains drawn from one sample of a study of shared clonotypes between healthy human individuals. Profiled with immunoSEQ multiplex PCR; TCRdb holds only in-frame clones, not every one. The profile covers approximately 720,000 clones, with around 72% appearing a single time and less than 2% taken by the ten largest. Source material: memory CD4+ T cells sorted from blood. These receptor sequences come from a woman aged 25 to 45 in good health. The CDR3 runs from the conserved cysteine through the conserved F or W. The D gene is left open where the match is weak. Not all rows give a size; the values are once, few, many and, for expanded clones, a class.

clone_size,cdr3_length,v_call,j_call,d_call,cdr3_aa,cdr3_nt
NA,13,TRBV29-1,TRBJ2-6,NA,CSVGVSGANVLTF,TGCAGCGTTGGAGTCTCTGGGGCCAACGTCCTGACTTTC
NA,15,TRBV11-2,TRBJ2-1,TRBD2,CASSRGTSGDNEQFF,TGTGCCAGCAGCAGAGGGACTAGCGGGGACAATGAGCAGTTCTTC
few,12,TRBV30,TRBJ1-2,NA,CAWPNSFYGYTF,TGTGCCTGGCCTAACAGTTTCTATGGCTACACCTTC
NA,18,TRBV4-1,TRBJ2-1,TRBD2,CASSHHETSGNTYNEQFF,TGCGCCAGCAGCCACCACGAGACTAGCGGGAATACCTACAATGAGCAGTTCTTC
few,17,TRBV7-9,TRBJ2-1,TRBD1,CASSLDRFETGGNEQFF,TGTGCCAGCAGCTTAGACAGATTTGAGACAGGGGGCAATGAGCAGTTCTTC
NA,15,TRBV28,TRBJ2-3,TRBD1,CASKNRGSSTDTQYF,TGTGCCAGCAAAAACAGGGGATCTAGCACAGATACGCAGTATTTT
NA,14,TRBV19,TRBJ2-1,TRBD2,CASTSAGSGDEQFF,TGTGCCAGCACCAGCGCTGGGAGCGGGGATGAGCAGTTCTTC
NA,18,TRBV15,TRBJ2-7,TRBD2,CATSRDRGLAGNSYEQYF,TGTGCCACCAGCAGAGATAGGGGACTAGCGGGCAACTCCTACGAGCAGTACTTC
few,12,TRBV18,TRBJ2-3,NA,CASSPYTDTQYF,TGTGCCAGCTCACCCTACACAGATACGCAGTATTTT
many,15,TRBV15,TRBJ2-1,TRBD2,CATSTRTSGYNEQFF,TGTGCCACCAGCACCAGGACTAGCGGTTACAATGAGCAGTTCTTC
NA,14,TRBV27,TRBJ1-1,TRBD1,CASSQWADRGEAFF,TGTGCCAGCAGTCAATGGGCCGACAGGGGGGAAGCTTTCTTT
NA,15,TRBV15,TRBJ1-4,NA,CATSRDGALNEKLFF,TGTGCCACCAGCAGAGATGGGGCCCTTAATGAAAAACTGTTTTTT
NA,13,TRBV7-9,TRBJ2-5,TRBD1,CASSAGQGETQYF,TGTGCCAGCAGCGCTGGACAGGGGGAGACCCAGTACTTC
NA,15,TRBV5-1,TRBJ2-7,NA,CASSQDWRATYEQYF,TGCGCCAGCAGCCAGGATTGGCGGGCTACCTACGAGCAGTACTTC
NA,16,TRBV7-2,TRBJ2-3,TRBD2,CASSPRLAGGQDTQYF,TGTGCCAGCAGCCCCCGACTAGCGGGAGGACAAGATACGCAGTATTTT
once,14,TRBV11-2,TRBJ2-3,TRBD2,CASSSGRRADTQYF,TGTGCCAGCAGCTCCGGGAGGCGGGCAGATACGCAGTATTTT
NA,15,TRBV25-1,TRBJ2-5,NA,CASSGQVTDQETQYF,TGTGCCAGCAGTGGTCAGGTGACAGACCAAGAGACCCAGTACTTC
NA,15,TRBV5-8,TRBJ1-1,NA,CASSFRQAGNTEAFF,TGTGCCAGCAGCTTCCGACAGGCCGGCAACACTGAAGCTTTCTTT
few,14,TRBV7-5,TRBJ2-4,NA,CVRSLFGEGNIQYF,NA
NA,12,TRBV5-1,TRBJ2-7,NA,CASSPDSYEQYF,TGCGCCAGCAGCCCCGACTCCTACGAGCAGTACTTC
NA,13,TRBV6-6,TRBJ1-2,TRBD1,CASSPDRGWGYTF,TGTGCCAGCAGTCCCGACAGGGGTTGGGGCTACACCTTC
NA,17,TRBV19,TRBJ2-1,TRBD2,CASSSRPGLVGNNEQFF,TGTGCCAGTAGTTCTAGACCGGGACTAGTGGGAAACAATGAGCAGTTCTTC
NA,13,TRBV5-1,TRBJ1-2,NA,CASSLGPPSGYTF,TGCGCCAGCAGCTTGGGACCCCCTTCCGGCTACACCTTC
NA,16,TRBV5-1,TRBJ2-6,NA,CASSLAVSAGANVLTF,TGCGCCAGCAGCTTGGCCGTTTCGGCTGGGGCCAACGTCCTGACTTTC
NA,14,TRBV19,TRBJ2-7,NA,CASSTSWGAGEQYF,TGTGCCAGTAGTACGTCTTGGGGAGCGGGCGAGCAGTACTTC
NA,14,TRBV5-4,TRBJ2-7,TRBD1,CASSLHGTVYEQYF,TGTGCCAGCAGCCTCCACGGGACAGTCTACGAGCAGTACTTC
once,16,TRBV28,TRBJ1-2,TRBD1,CASSLGGQTLLYGYTF,TGTGCCAGCAGTTTAGGGGGACAGACTCTACTCTATGGCTACACCTTC
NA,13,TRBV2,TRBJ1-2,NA,CASSYTEDYGYTF,TGTGCCAGCAGTTATACAGAAGACTATGGCTACACCTTC
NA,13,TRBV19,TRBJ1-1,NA,CASSSGLNTEAFF,TGTGCCAGTAGCTCCGGGCTGAACACTGAAGCTTTCTTT
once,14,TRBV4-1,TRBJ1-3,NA,CASSQLGAGNTIYF,TGCGCCAGCAGCCAATTGGGGGCTGGAAACACCATATATTTT
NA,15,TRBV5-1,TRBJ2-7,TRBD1,CASSFGDRSSYEQYF,TGCGCCAGCAGTTTTGGGGACAGAAGTTCTTACGAGCAGTACTTC
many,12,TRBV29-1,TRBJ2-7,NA,CSVWDTPYEQYF,TGCAGCGTTTGGGACACACCCTACGAGCAGTACTTC
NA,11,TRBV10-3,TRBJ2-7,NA,CAIGGTYEQYF,TGTGCCATCGGCGGGACCTACGAGCAGTACTTC
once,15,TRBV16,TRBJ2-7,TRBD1,CASSHARTGGYEQYF,TGTGCCAGCAGCCACGCCCGGACAGGGGGCTACGAGCAGTACTTC
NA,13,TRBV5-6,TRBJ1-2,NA,CASSLERNYGYTF,TGTGCCAGCAGCTTGGAGAGAAACTATGGCTACACCTTC
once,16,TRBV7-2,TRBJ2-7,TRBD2,CASSPWAASGVYEQYF,TGTGCCAGCAGCCCCTGGGCCGCTAGCGGGGTCTACGAGCAGTACTTC
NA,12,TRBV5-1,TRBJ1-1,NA,CASSPGPPEAFF,TGCGCCAGCAGCCCCGGACCTCCCGAAGCTTTCTTT
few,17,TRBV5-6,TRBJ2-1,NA,CASSSGPLATAYNEQFF,TGTGCCAGCAGCTCAGGCCCCCTAGCGACCGCCTACAATGAGCAGTTCTTC
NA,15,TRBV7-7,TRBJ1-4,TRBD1,CASHRDRPTNEKLFF,TGTGCCAGCCATCGGGACAGACCTACTAATGAAAAACTGTTTTTT
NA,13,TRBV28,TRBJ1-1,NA,CASSSPATYEAFF,TGTGCCAGCAGTTCCCCAGCTACGTATGAAGCTTTCTTT